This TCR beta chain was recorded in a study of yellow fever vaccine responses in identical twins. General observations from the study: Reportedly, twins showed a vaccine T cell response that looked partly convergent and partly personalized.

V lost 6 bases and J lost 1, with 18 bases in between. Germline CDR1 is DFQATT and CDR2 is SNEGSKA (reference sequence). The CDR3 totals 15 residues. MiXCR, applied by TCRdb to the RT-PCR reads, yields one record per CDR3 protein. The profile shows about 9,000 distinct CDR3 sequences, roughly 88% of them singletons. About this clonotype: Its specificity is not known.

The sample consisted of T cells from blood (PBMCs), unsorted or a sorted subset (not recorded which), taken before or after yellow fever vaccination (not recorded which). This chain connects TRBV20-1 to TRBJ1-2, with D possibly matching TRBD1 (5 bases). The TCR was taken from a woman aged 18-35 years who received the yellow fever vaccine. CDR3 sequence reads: CSAQDSPVGNYGYTF. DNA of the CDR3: TGCAGTGCACAAGACAGCCCCGTGGGTAACTATGGCTACACCTTC.